The clone carrying this T cell receptor (beta chain) was counted at least ten times. This sample was taken from a study of blood T cell repertoires in COVID-19. Study-level information: Acute and convalescent COVID-19 samples came from the United States, Italy and Spain. The analysed material was cDNA or gDNA that came from T cells, B-cell-depleted T cells, or PBMCs.

Original processing methods: Reference gene primers were amplified, and this amplification served to estimate nucleated cell counts. The repertoire was sequenced with immunoSEQ multiplex PCR; TCRdb's copy has only in-frame clones and lacks some. The V and J calls and clone size are taken from that table; D and trimming were inferred from the DNA. The table lists roughly 190,000 clones, nearly 90% of them singletons. Sequenced input: peripheral blood. The clonotype comes from a woman aged 35 to 49 who had recovered from COVID-19.

The CDR3 coding sequence is TGTGCCTGGAAAGTAGAGGCCAACTATGGCTACACCTTC. Translating it yields CAWKVEANYGYTF. The gene calls are TRBV30 and TRBJ1-2; D unresolved. This CDR3 is built from 13 residues. V gave up 4 bases and J gave up 2 bases, with 11 bases separating them. Germline CDR1 reads GTSNPN; CDR2 reads SVGIG (reference sequence).